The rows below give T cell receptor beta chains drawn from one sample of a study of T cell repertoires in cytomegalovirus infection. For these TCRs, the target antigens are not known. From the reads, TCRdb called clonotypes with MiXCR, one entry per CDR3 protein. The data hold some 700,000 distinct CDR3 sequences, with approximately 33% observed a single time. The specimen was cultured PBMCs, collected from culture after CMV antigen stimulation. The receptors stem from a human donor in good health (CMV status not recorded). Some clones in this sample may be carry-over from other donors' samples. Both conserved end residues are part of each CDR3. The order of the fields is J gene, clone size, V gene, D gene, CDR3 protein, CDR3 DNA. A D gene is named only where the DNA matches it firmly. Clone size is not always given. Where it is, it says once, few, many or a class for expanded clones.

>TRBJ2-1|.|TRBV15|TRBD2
CATSRGGLAGGKYNEQFF
TGTGCCACCAGCAGGGGAGGGCTAGCGGGAGGAAAATACAATGAGCAGTTCTTC
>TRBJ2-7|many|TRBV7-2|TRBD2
CASSLRTSGAYEQYF
TGTGCCAGCAGCTTAAGGACTAGCGGGGCTTACGAGCAGTACTTC
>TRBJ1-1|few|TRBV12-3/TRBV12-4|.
CASSFGLVEAFF
TGTGCCAGCAGTTTTGGGTTGGTTGAAGCTTTCTTT
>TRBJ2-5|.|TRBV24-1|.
CATSSRGETQYF
TGTGCCACCAGTTCGCGGGGTGAGACCCAGTACTTC
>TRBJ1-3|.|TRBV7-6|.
CASSLGNLASGNTIYF
TGTGCCAGCAGCTTAGGGAACCTGGCCTCGGGAAACACCATATATTTT
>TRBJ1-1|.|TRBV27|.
CASSFRRGYNTEAFF
TGTGCCAGCAGTTTTAGGAGGGGGTACAATACTGAAGCTTTCTTT
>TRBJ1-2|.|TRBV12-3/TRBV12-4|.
CASSRWGSGRLSNYGYTF
TGTGCCAGCAGCCGGTGGGGCTCAGGGCGCCTTTCTAACTATGGCTACACCTTC
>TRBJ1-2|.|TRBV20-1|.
CSARDRENYGYTF
TGCAGTGCTAGAGATCGGGAGAACTATGGCTACACCTTC
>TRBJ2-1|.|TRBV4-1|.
CASSQDIRDQYNEQFF
TGCGCCAGCAGCCAAGATATCCGGGACCAATACAATGAGCAGTTCTTC
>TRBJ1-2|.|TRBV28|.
CASSPSAGGNYGYTF
TGTGCCAGCAGCCCCTCGGCGGGAGGGAACTATGGCTACACCTTC
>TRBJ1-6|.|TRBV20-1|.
CSAREGYRSVLHLHF
TGCAGTGCTAGAGAGGGATACAGGTCCGTGCTCCACCTCCACTTT
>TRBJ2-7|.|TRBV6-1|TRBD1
CASTLNVHRGLIYEQYF
TGTGCCAGCACCCTGAACGTACACAGGGGGCTTATTTACGAGCAGTACTTC
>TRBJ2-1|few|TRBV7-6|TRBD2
CASTASGGYNEQFF
TGTGCCAGCACCGCTAGCGGGGGATACAATGAGCAGTTCTTC
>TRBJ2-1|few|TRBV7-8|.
CASSLGQSLSYNEQFF
TGTGCCAGCAGCTTAGGACAATCACTCTCCTACAATGAGCAGTTCTTC
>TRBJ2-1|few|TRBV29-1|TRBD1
CSVESGGQGVLDEQFF
TGCAGCGTTGAATCGGGGGGACAGGGGGTTTTGGATGAGCAGTTCTTC
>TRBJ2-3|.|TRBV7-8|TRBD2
CASSTTPGLAEITDTQYF
TGTGCCAGCAGCACGACTCCGGGACTAGCGGAGATAACAGATACGCAGTATTTT
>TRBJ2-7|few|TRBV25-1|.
CASSEGWEGPYEQYF
TGTGCCAGCAGTGAAGGATGGGAAGGGCCCTACGAGCAGTACTTC
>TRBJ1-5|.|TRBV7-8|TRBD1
CASGEQGYSNQPQHF
TGTGCCAGCGGCGAACAGGGGTATAGCAATCAGCCCCAGCATTTT
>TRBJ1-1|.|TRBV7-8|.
CASLGNTEAFF
TGTGCCAGCTTAGGGAACACTGAAGCTTTCTTT